A selection of T cell receptor beta chains follows, all from one sample in a study of beta chain features in type 1 diabetes. Assay used: immunoSEQ multiplex PCR; TCRdb lists only in-frame clones, some missing. The sample gives about 640,000 clones, around 11% of which show up once; over 0.1% is in the top ten. Material for sequencing was naive CD4+ T cells from blood. The receptors were gathered from a man aged 30 to 39 with type 1 diabetes. Both conserved end residues are part of each CDR3.

j_call v_call cdr3_aa
TRBJ2-7 TRBV9 CASSVGGTYEQYF
TRBJ1-2 TRBV5-1 CASSSQGARDYGYTF
TRBJ2-1 TRBV27 CASSLGGPLNEQFF
TRBJ2-7 TRBV5-1 CASSESSGGTNEQYF
TRBJ2-1 TRBV7-7 CASSLGGDRVYNEQFF
TRBJ2-3 TRBV7-9 CASSSGLAGVTDTQYF
TRBJ2-7 TRBV4-2 CASSQVVHSNEQYF
TRBJ1-1 TRBV6-5 CASTPREHSEAFF
TRBJ1-6 TRBV2 CASSEQGIGNSPLHF
TRBJ2-7 TRBV19 CASSKGTTYFYEQYF
TRBJ2-1 TRBV20-1 CSASSSGGPFF
TRBJ1-1 TRBV18 CASSSQMDGNTEAFF
TRBJ2-7 TRBV2 CASSEGVGRYEQYF
- TRBV29-1 CSVCRDRGGYEQYF
TRBJ1-2 TRBV18 CASSLPGYGYTF
TRBJ2-7 TRBV7-9 CASSLSSREQYF
TRBJ2-5 TRBV30 CAWSQGDRRTQETQYF
TRBJ2-7 TRBV7-9 CASSFSTGTVPYEQYF
TRBJ2-7 TRBV6-6 CASRQPGQGRDEQYF
TRBJ2-2 TRBV5-1 CASSVTGELFF
TRBJ2-7 TRBV10-2 CASSEQGYEQYF
TRBJ1-2 TRBV2 CASRAYYGYTF
TRBJ1-1 TRBV6-6 CASSLGQEDTEAFF
TRBJ1-6 TRBV2 CASSEGVAYSPLHF
TRBJ1-2 TRBV12-5 CASGPRTGNYGYTF
TRBJ2-1 TRBV4-3 CASSQGASGGGPFF
TRBJ2-3 TRBV14 CASSQAGGSIADTQYF
TRBJ1-1 TRBV7-9 CASSRGTTEAFF
TRBJ1-1 TRBV19 CASRAPAMNTEAFF
TRBJ2-6 TRBV5-1 CASSLQGSGANVLTF
TRBJ2-5 TRBV6-5 CASHGAGTQETQYF
TRBJ1-2 TRBV18 CASSPLGQDGYTF
TRBJ1-6 TRBV6-5 CASSSPGRGRSPLHF
TRBJ1-5 TRBV30 CAWSATGGQPQHF
TRBJ2-2 TRBV6-8 CASITDRATIPGTGELFF
TRBJ1-4 TRBV29-1 CSVGGAKEKLFF
TRBJ2-1 TRBV4-2 CASSPRRTGYNEQFF
TRBJ1-6 TRBV6-5 CASSTDRAGSPLHF
TRBJ1-3 TRBV2 CASSETGLRGSGNTIYF
TRBJ1-1 TRBV7-9 CASSSSHTTEAFF
TRBJ2-1 TRBV28 CASSLWGTGGDEQFF
TRBJ2-2 TRBV9 CASSVTGGINTGELFF
TRBJ1-1 TRBV5-4 CASSLQDQTEAFF
TRBJ1-1 TRBV9 CASSVAGGQGIGDTEAFF
TRBJ2-1 TRBV4-3 CASSQGWTYGTNEQFF